This TCR beta chain originates from a study of neurological immune-mediated disorders. Study findings and constraints: The expanded clones of different subjects shared no CDR3 amino acid sequences (suggesting private repertoires in all groups).

This clonotype ranks as medium-sized. The antigen is undetermined. The CDR3 extends over 16 amino acids. The V gene end was trimmed by 0 bases and the J gene end by 0 bases; junction bases not matched to a gene: 8. Germline CDR1 is DFQATT and CDR2 is SNEGSKA (reference sequence). TCRdb ran MiXCR on the 5' RACE reads and lists one entry per CDR3 protein. The table lists 20,000 to 25,000 distinct CDR3 sequences, over 5% of them singletons. The unsorted libraries were prepared from 2 million PBMCs (stored at -80 C). This receptor was obtained from a woman in her 40s in good health. Specimen: PBMCs. The genes are TRBV20-1 and TRBJ2-7; 7 bases fit TRBD2. The CDR3 is CSARDTSGILSYEQYF. The CDR3 DNA sequence: TGCAGTGCTAGAGATACAAGCGGGATCCTCTCCTACGAGCAGTACTTC.